There are many counts of the clone carrying this TCR beta chain. The data were taken from a study of metastatic and nonmetastatic thyroid tumors. Per germline, CDR1 SGHDT and CDR2 YYEEEE. The CDR3 is made up of 14 amino acids. V was shortened by 0 bases and J by 5 bases, with 11 bases between the two germline ends. With MiXCR, TCRdb called clones anew from the PCR reads. The sample includes 91,000 or so clones, more than 9.5% seen only once; the top ten take approximately 11%. No patient received treatment before thyroid surgery. The sequencing input was blood. The TCR originated in a female donor with papillary thyroid cancer or a benign thyroid nodule (not recorded which). Some clones in this sample may be carry-over from other donors' samples. The chain is built from TRBV5-6 and TRBJ1-2; D possibly corresponds to TRBD1 (6 bases). CDR3 residues: CASSLDRAVYGYTF. CDR3 DNA sequence: TGTGCCAGCAGCTTGGACAGGGCTGTTTATGGCTACACCTTC. Full variable domain (outside the CDR3, taken from reference TRBV5-6 and TRBJ1-2): DAGVTQSPTHLIKTRGQQVTLRCSPKSGHDTVSWYQQALGQGPQFIFQYYEEEERQRGNFPDRFSGHQFPNYSSELNVNALLLGDSALYLCASSLDRAVYGYTFGSGTRLTVV.